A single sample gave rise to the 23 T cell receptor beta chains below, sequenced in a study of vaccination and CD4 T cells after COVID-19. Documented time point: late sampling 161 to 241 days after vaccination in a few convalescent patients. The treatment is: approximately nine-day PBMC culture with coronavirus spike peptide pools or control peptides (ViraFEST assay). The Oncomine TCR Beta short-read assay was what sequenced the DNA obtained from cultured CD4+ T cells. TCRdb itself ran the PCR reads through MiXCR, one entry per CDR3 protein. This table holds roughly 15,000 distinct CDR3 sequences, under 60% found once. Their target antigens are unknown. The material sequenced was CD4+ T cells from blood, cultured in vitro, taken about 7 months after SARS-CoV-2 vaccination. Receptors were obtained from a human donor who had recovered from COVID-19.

The CDR3 is CASTKGGGNSYEQYF. The CDR3 DNA reads as TGTGCCAGCACCAAGGGGGGGGGGAACTCCTACGAGCAGTACTTC. V is TRBV6-1 and J is TRBJ2-7, with D perhaps TRBD2 (7 bases). Trimming took 7 bases from V and 0 from J, leaving 16 bases between them. The CDR3 is 15 residues long. Per germline, CDR1 MNHNS and CDR2 SASEGT.

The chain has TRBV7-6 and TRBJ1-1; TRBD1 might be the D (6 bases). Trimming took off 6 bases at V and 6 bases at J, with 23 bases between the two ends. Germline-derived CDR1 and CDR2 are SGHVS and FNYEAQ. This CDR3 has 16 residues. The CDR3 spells CASRNLPFSGDAEAFF. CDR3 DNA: TGTGCCAGCAGAAACCTCCCCTTTTCAGGGGACGCTGAAGCTTTCTTT.

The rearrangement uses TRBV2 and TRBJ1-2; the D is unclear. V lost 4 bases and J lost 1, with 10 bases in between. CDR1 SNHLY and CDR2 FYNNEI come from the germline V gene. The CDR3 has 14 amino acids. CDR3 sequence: CASSVYQVNYGYTF. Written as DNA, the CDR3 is TGTGCCAGCAGTGTGTATCAAGTTAACTATGGCTACACCTTC.

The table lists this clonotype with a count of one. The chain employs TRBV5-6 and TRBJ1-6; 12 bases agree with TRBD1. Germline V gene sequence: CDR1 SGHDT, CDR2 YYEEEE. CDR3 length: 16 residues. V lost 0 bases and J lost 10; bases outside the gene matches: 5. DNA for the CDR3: TGTGCCAGCAGCTTGGGATCGGGACAGGGGGCATCACCCCTCCACTTT. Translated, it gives CASSLGSGQGASPLHF.

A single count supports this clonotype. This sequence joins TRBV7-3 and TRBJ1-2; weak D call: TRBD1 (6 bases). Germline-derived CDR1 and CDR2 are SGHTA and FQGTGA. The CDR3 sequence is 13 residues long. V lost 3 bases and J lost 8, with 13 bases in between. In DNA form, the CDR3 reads TGTGCCAGCAGCTTCGGCGACAGGCGGGGCTACACCTTC. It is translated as CASSFGDRRGYTF.

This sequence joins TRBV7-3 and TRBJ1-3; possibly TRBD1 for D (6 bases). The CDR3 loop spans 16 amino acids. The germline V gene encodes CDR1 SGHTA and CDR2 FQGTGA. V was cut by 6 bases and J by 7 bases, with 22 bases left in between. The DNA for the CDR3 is TGTGCCAGCAGTCCAACAGGGTCGGGGGTTGGGAACACCATATATTTT. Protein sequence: CASSPTGSGVGNTIYF.

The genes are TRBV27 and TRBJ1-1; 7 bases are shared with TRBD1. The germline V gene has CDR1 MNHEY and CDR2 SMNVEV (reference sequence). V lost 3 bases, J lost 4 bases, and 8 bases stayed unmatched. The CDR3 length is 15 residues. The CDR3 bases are TGTGCCAGCAGTTTCAGCCGACAGGGAGCCACTGAAGCTTTCTTT. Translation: CASSFSRQGATEAFF.

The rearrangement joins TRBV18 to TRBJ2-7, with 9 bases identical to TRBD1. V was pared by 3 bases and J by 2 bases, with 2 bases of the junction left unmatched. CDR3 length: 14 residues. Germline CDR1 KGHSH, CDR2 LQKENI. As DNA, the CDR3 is TGTGCCAGCTCACCGGGGACAGGGACCTACGAGCAGTACTTC. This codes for CASSPGTGTYEQYF.

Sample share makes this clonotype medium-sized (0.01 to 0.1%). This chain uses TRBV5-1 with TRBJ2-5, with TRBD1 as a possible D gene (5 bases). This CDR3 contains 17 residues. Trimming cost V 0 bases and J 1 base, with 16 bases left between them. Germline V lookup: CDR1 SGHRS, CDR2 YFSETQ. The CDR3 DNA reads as TGCGCCAGCAGCTTGGGAACAGGCGCCCATATCCAAGAGACCCAGTACTTC. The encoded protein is CASSLGTGAHIQETQYF. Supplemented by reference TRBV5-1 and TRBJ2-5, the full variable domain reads KAGVTQTPRYLIKTRGQQVTLSCSPISGHRSVSWYQQTPGQGLQFLFEYFSETQRNKGNFPGRFSGRQFSNSRSEMNVSTLELGDSALYLCASSLGTGAHIQETQYFGPGTRLLVL.

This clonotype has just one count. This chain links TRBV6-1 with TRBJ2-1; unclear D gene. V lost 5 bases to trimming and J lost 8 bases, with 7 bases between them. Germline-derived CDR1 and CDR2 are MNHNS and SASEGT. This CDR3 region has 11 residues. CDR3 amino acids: CASSTLDEQFF. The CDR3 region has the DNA TGTGCCAGCAGTACGTTGGATGAGCAGTTCTTC.

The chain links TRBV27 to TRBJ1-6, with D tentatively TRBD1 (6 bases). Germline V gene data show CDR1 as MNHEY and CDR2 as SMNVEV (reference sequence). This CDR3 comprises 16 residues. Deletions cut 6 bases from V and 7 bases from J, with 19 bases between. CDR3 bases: TGTGCCAGCAGGTACACTTCGTGGGGGGGCAATTCACCCCTCCACTTT. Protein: CASRYTSWGGNSPLHF.

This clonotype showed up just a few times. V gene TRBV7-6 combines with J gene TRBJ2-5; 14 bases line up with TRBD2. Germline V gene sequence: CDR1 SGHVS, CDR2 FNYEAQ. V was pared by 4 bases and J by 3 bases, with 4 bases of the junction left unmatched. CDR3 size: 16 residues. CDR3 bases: TGTGCCAGCAGCTGGACTAGCGGGGGGATCAAAGAGACCCAGTACTTC. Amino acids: CASSWTSGGIKETQYF.

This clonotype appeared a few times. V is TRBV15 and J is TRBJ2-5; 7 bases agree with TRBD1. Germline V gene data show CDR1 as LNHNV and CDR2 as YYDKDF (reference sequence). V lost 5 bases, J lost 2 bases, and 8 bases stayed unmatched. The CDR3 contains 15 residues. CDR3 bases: TGTGCCACCAGCGGTAGGACAGGAGGACAAGAGACCCAGTACTTC. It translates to CATSGRTGGQETQYF.

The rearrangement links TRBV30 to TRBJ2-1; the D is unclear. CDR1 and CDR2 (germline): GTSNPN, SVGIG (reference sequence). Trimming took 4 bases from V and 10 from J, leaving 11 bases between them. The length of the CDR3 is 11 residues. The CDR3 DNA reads TGTGCCTGGACCCGTGGCCACGAGCAGTTCTTC. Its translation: CAWTRGHEQFF.

Here the CDR3 reads CSARYGQYYTF. CDR3 coding DNA: TGCAGTGCTAGGTACGGACAGTACTACACCTTC. The gene calls are TRBV20-1 and TRBJ1-2; tentatively, D is TRBD1 (6 bases). The ends were cut back, 3 bases at V and 10 bases at J, with 12 bases in the middle. Per the germline V gene, CDR1 is DFQATT and CDR2 is SNEGSKA (reference sequence). There are 11 residues in the CDR3.

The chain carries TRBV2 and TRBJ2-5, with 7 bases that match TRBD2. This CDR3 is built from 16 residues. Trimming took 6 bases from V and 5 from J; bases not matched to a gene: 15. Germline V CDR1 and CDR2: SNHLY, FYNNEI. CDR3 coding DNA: TGTGCCAGCAGGCTAGGCTGGACTAGGGGCGGGGAGACCCAGTACTTC. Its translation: CASRLGWTRGGETQYF.

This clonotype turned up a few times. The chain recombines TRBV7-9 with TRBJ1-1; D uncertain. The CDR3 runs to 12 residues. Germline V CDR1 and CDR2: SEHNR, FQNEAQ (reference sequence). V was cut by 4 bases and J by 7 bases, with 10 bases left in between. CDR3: CASSSLEGEAFF. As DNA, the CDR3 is TGTGCCAGCAGCTCGCTGGAGGGTGAAGCTTTCTTT. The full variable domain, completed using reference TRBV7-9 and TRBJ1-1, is DTGVSQNPRHKITKRGQNVTFRCDPISEHNRLYWYRQTLGQGPEFLTYFQNEAQLEKSRLLSDRFSAERPKGSFSTLEIQRTEQGDSAMYLCASSSLEGEAFFGQGTRLTVV.

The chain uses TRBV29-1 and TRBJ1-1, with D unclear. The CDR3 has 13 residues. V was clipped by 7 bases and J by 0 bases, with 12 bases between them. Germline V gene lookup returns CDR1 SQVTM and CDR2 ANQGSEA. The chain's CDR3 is CSGEARMNTEAFF. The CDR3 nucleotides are TGCAGCGGGGAGGCCAGAATGAACACTGAAGCTTTCTTT.

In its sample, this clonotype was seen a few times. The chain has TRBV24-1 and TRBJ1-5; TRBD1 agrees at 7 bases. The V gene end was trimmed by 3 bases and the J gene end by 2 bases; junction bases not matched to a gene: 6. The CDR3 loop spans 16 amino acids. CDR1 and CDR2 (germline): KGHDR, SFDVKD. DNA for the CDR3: TGTGCCACCAGTGATCATCGACAGGGCGGCAATCAGCCCCAGCATTTT. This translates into CATSDHRQGGNQPQHF.

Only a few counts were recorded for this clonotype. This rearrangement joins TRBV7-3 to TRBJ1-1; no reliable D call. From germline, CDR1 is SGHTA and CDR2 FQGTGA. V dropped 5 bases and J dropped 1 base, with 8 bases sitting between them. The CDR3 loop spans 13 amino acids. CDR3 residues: CASSAHRNTEAFF. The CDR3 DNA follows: TGTGCCAGCAGCGCACACAGGAACACTGAAGCTTTCTTT.

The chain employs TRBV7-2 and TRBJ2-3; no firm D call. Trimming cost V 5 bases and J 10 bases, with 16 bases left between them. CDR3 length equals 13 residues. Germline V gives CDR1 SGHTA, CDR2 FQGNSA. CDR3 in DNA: TGTGCCAGCAGCCCATCCATGCGGCTGGCGCAGTATTTT. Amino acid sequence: CASSPSMRLAQYF.

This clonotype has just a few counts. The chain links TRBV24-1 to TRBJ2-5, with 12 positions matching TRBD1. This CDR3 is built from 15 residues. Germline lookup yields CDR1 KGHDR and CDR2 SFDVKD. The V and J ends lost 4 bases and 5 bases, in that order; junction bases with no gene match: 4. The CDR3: CATSEGQGAVETQYF. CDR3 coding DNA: TGTGCCACCAGTGAGGGACAGGGGGCTGTGGAGACCCAGTACTTC.

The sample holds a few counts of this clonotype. The CDR3 reads CTVLGRGNTEAFF. The CDR3 region has the DNA TGCACCGTGCTGGGACGTGGGAACACTGAAGCTTTCTTT. The chain uses TRBV20-1 and TRBJ1-1, with TRBD1 as a possible D gene (5 bases). The germline CDR1 and CDR2 sequences are DFQATT and SNEGSKA (reference sequence). This CDR3 comprises 13 residues.